This entry concerns a single T cell receptor (beta chain). In the original processing: Amplification of reference gene primers was used by the study to estimate nucleated cell counts. Generated by immunoSEQ multiplex PCR, the TCRdb table keeps only in-frame clones and is missing some. That table supplies the V and J calls and clone size; D and trimming were determined from the DNA. The sample shows about 74,000 clones, about nine tenths of them seen only once. Germline CDR1 is SQVTM and CDR2 is ANQGSEA. V was shortened by 5 bases and J by 4 bases, with 12 bases between the two germline ends. This CDR3 comprises 13 residues. The sample belongs to a study of blood T cell repertoires in COVID-19.

The sample taken for sequencing was peripheral blood. This receptor was obtained from a man aged 50 to 60 with acute or convalescent COVID-19. V usage is TRBV29-1 and J usage is TRBJ1-5; D unresolved. The CDR3 reads CSVCFQFNQPQHF. The CDR3 region has the DNA TGCAGCGTTTGCTTCCAGTTTAATCAGCCCCAGCATTTT. The whole variable domain, remainder taken from reference TRBV29-1 and TRBJ1-5, is SAVISQKPSRDICQRGTSLTIQCQVDSQVTMMFWYRQQPGQSLTLIATANQGSEATYESGFVIDKFPISRPNLTFSTLTVSNMSPEDSSIYLCSVCFQFNQPQHFGDGTRLSIL.